These 30 T cell receptor beta chains were all obtained from the same sample, sequenced in a study of cytotoxic CD8 clonotypes in ibrutinib-treated CLL (dated by TCRdb to about 2021). The time point tag for this specimen amounts to: about a year on ibrutinib. Libraries were made using the immunoSEQ multiplex PCR assay. TCRdb stores this immuneACCESS table with in-frame sequences only. Part of the clones is absent; in the studies checked, under half of the shortfall reflects unresolved V genes, and no reason is known for the rest. The sample table holds more than 200,000 clones, of which 65% to 80% were seen once. The ten most abundant clones make up 5.5% to 6% of the sample. The sequences come from PBMCs, collected after 12 months of ibrutinib treatment. The receptors come from a human donor with chronic lymphocytic leukemia.

The genes are TRBV19 and TRBJ1-1; 8 bases align to TRBD1. V was clipped by 3 bases and J by 2 bases; unmatched bases: 5. Per the germline V gene, CDR1 is LNHDA and CDR2 is SQIVND (reference sequence). CDR3 length: 15 residues. CDR3 DNA: TGTGCCAGTAGTATCAACAGGGGGGGAAACACTGAAGCTTTCTTT. Residues: CASSINRGGNTEAFF.

This chain joins TRBV4-1 and TRBJ1-2; D may be TRBD1 (6 bases). This CDR3 contains 15 residues. V was cut by 4 bases and J by 2 bases, with 14 bases left in between. The germline V gene encodes CDR1 MGHRA and CDR2 YSYEKL. CDR3 sequence: CASSPRTGSNYGYTF. The CDR3 region has the DNA TGCGCCAGCAGCCCAAGAACAGGGTCGAACTATGGCTACACCTTC.

The chain is built from TRBV4-1 and TRBJ1-5; D gene unclear. Trimming removed 0 bases from V and 5 bases from J, with 20 bases in between. Germline CDR1 MGHRA, CDR2 YSYEKL. This CDR3 spans 18 amino acids. The CDR3 sequence is CASSQEAQGPVGDQPQHF. The CDR3, as DNA: TGCGCCAGCAGCCAAGAGGCCCAAGGGCCCGTGGGCGATCAGCCCCAGCATTTT.

The chain uses TRBV6-5 and TRBJ2-2; D call uncertain. CDR3 length: 14 residues. The germline CDR1 and CDR2 sequences are MNHEY and SVGAGI. V lost 7 bases, J lost 1 base, and 10 bases lay in between. CDR3 amino acids: CASKRGVNTGELFF. CDR3 in DNA: TGTGCCAGCAAGAGAGGTGTGAACACCGGGGAGCTGTTTTTT.

This clone was observed once. V gene TRBV7-9 combines with J gene TRBJ2-3; the match to TRBD1 covers 8 bases. The CDR3 runs 13 residues. V trimming: 11 bases; J trimming: 1 base; junction bases outside the gene matches: 5. CDR1 and CDR2 (germline): SEHNR, FQNEAQ (reference sequence). DNA for the CDR3: TGTGCCGTACCACAGGGGGGCACAGATACGCAGTATTTT. Translating it yields CAVPQGGTDTQYF.

This chain connects TRBV10-1 to TRBJ1-3; D is undetermined. V was cut by 5 bases and J by 0 bases, with 11 bases left in between. The V gene's germline CDR1 is WNHNN and CDR2 SYGVQD (reference sequence). The CDR3 has 15 amino acids. The CDR3 DNA follows: TGCGCCAGCAGTCCCGGACTCAGCTCTGGAAACACCATATATTTT. The encoded protein is CASSPGLSSGNTIYF.

The V gene is TRBV23-1, the J gene TRBJ2-7; D assignment may be TRBD1 or TRBD2 (5 bases each). TRBV23-1 is assigned to the ORF class and has an uncertain function. There are 15 residues in the CDR3. Trimming cost V 0 bases and J 2 bases, with 11 bases left between them. The CDR3 DNA sequence: TGCGCCAGCAGTCAATCGGGGACGGGACCCTACGAGCAGTACTTC. Amino acids: CASSQSGTGPYEQYF.

The rearrangement uses TRBV25-1 and TRBJ1-2, with 8 bases aligning to TRBD1. CDR3 length: 14 amino acids. The germline V gene encodes CDR1 MGHDK and CDR2 SYGVNS. V lost 4 bases and J lost 6; bases outside the gene matches: 7. The CDR3 is CASSAQPGGHGYTF. CDR3 coding DNA: TGTGCCAGCAGTGCACAGCCAGGGGGCCATGGCTACACCTTC.

The V call is TRBV18, the J call TRBJ1-5; no definite D call. Trimming stripped 2 bases from V and 4 bases from J, with 18 bases between. This CDR3 region has 17 residues. Germline V gives CDR1 KGHSH, CDR2 LQKENI. The CDR3 coding sequence is TGTGCCAGCTCACCATCTCCCTCCAGCTCATTGAATCAGCCCCAGCATTTT. It codes for CASSPSPSSSLNQPQHF.

This chain connects TRBV9 to TRBJ1-4, with a weak D call TRBD1 (6 bases). Trimming shortened V by 0 bases and J by 0 bases, and 9 bases separated the two germline ends. This CDR3 contains 16 residues. The germline V gene encodes CDR1 SGDLS and CDR2 YYNGEE. DNA of the CDR3: TGTGCCAGCAGCGTAGGTCGGACAGCAACTAATGAAAAACTGTTTTTT. Its protein is CASSVGRTATNEKLFF.

This chain connects TRBV18 to TRBJ1-1; 7 bases are shared with TRBD1. The V and J ends lost 2 bases and 4 bases, in that order; junction bases with no gene match: 7. CDR1 KGHSH and CDR2 LQKENI come from the germline V gene. The CDR3 is made up of 15 amino acids. The CDR3 protein is CASSPTDRVGTEAFF. The CDR3 nucleotides are TGTGCCAGCTCACCAACCGACAGGGTGGGCACTGAAGCTTTCTTT.

The count of this clone is one. A much larger clone lies one base from this, so it may be a read error. The genes are TRBV7-6 and TRBJ1-2, with D possibly TRBD1 on 5 matching bases. This CDR3 region has 13 residues. V was cut by 2 bases and J by 1 base, with 5 bases left in between. The V gene's germline CDR1 is SGHVS and CDR2 FNYEAQ. The CDR3, as DNA: TGTGCCAGCAGCTTACAGGGTAACTATGGCTACACCTTC. It codes for CASSLQGNYGYTF. The entire variable domain, with the rest obtained from reference TRBV7-6 and TRBJ1-2, is as follows: GAGVSQSPRYKVTKRGQDVALRCDPISGHVSLYWYRQALGQGPEFLTYFNYEAQQDKSGLPNDRFSAERPEGSISTLTIQRTEQRDSAMYRCASSLQGNYGYTFGSGTRLTVV.

This clone turned up a few times. This same CDR3 is encoded by further DNA sequences in the sample. The chain carries TRBV30 and TRBJ1-5; D remains unclear. Looked up from germline, CDR1 is GTSNPN and CDR2 is SVGIG (reference sequence). V was clipped by 2 bases and J by 2 bases, with 7 bases between them. The CDR3 extends over 13 amino acids. The DNA for the CDR3 is TGTGCCTGGAGTCTGCAGGGCAATCAGCCCCAGCATTTT. It codes for CAWSLQGNQPQHF.

The chain recombines TRBV6-6 with TRBJ2-7, with TRBD1 matching 8 bases. Trimming removed 5 bases from V and 2 bases from J; junction bases left unmatched: 8. CDR1 and CDR2 from the germline V gene are MNHNY and SVGAGI (reference sequence). The CDR3 covers 15 residues. CDR3 amino acids: CASSDDRGLTYEQYF. The CDR3, as DNA: TGTGCCAGCAGTGACGACAGGGGCCTGACCTACGAGCAGTACTTC.

This clone occurred a few times. The rearrangement uses TRBV28 and TRBJ1-3; D is uncertain. CDR3 length: 14 amino acids. Germline values: CDR1 MDHEN, CDR2 SYDVKM. V shed 5 bases and J shed 0 bases, with 8 bases lying between them. CDR3 amino acids: CASSRAISGNTIYF. CDR3 DNA: TGTGCCAGCAGTCGAGCAATCTCTGGAAACACCATATATTTT.

Concerning this clone itself: The same CDR3 arises from other DNA sequences in this sample as well. The DNA of the CDR3 is TGCGCCAGCAGCTTGCTTAGCACCGGGGAGCTGTTTTTT. It is translated as CASSLLSTGELFF. This chain links TRBV5-1 with TRBJ2-2; no reliable D call. Germline-derived CDR1 and CDR2 are SGHRS and YFSETQ. The CDR3 totals 13 residues. V dropped 1 base and J dropped 4 bases, with 5 bases sitting between them.

The chain is built from TRBV18 and TRBJ1-1; 9 bases are shared with TRBD1. Germline trimming cut 5 bases from V and 0 bases from J; bases unmatched to any gene: 4. The CDR3 runs to 15 residues. Germline assignment: CDR1 KGHSH and CDR2 LQKENI. CDR3 nucleotides: TGTGCCAGCTCATGGGGACAGGGACTGAACACTGAAGCTTTCTTT. Its translation is CASSWGQGLNTEAFF.

The J gene is TRBJ2-3, the V gene TRBV30; D is undetermined. The CDR3 has 14 residues. Trimming took 2 bases from V and 0 from J, leaving 9 bases between them. Germline V CDR1 and CDR2: GTSNPN, SVGIG (reference sequence). CDR3 in amino acids: CAWSWRVSTDTQYF. CDR3 nucleotide sequence: TGTGCCTGGAGTTGGAGAGTTAGCACAGATACGCAGTATTTT.

The chain links TRBV5-1 to TRBJ2-3; TRBD2 is a possible D gene (5 bases). Deletions cut 4 bases from V and 5 bases from J, with 14 bases between. The CDR3 length is 14 residues. Germline-derived CDR1 and CDR2 are SGHRS and YFSETQ. CDR3: CASSLGVLGDTQYF. CDR3 in DNA: TGCGCCAGCAGCCTGGGAGTCCTGGGAGATACGCAGTATTTT.

J is TRBJ1-2 and V is TRBV9; D ambiguous. The CDR3 has 16 residues. Trimming left V 0 bases short and J 0 bases short, with 12 bases between. Germline CDR1 and CDR2: SGDLS and YYNGEE. The CDR3 here is CASSVEARTSNYGYTF. CDR3 bases: TGTGCCAGCAGCGTAGAGGCCAGGACCTCTAACTATGGCTACACCTTC. Together with reference TRBV9 and TRBJ1-2, the CDR3 gives the full variable domain: DSGVTQTPKHLITATGQRVTLRCSPRSGDLSVYWYQQSLDQGLQFLIQYYNGEERAKGNILERFSAQQFPDLHSELNLSSLELGDSALYFCASSVEARTSNYGYTFGSGTRLTVV.

The chain has TRBV4-1 and TRBJ2-5; 7 bases are shared with TRBD1. The CDR3 spans 16 residues. Unmatched junction bases numbered 8, after V lost 3 bases and J lost 1 base. Germline-derived CDR1 and CDR2 are MGHRA and YSYEKL. CDR3 nucleotide sequence: TGCGCCAGCAGCCAGAACGACAGGGTGGGCCAAGAGACCCAGTACTTC. This codes for CASSQNDRVGQETQYF.

This chain links TRBV7-8 with TRBJ1-1; a weak D match, TRBD1 (5 bases). The CDR3 runs 15 residues. Germline CDR1 reads SGHVS; CDR2 reads FQNEAQ. Trimming left V 3 bases short and J 5 bases short, with 16 bases between. DNA of the CDR3: TGTGCCAGCAGCTTCTCAGGGCGGGGAGGGACTGAAGCTTTCTTT. It codes for CASSFSGRGGTEAFF.

The chain employs TRBV6-6 and TRBJ2-7, with no clear D. Germline V lookup: CDR1 MNHNY, CDR2 SVGAGI (reference sequence). V dropped 6 bases and J dropped 7 bases, with 16 bases sitting between them. CDR3 length: 13 residues. The chain's CDR3 is CASSNGVVGEQYF. CDR3 nucleotides: TGTGCCAGCAGCAATGGAGTAGTGGGAGAGCAGTACTTC.

The V call is TRBV7-2, the J call TRBJ1-5; TRBD1 matches 9 bases. The trim removed 5 bases at V and 5 bases at J, leaving 7 bases unmatched. The germline gives CDR1 SGHTA, CDR2 FQGNSA. The CDR3 is made up of 15 amino acids. CDR3 protein: CASSPQGAVDQPQHF. The CDR3 DNA reads as TGTGCCAGCAGCCCACAGGGGGCCGTGGATCAGCCCCAGCATTTT.

The rearrangement links TRBV7-2 to TRBJ1-1; D is uncertain. This CDR3 is built from 13 residues. Germline V gene lookup returns CDR1 SGHTA and CDR2 FQGNSA. Trimming removed 2 bases at V and 1 base at J, with 5 bases between. The CDR3 loop is CASSLSRNTEAFF. In DNA form, the CDR3 reads TGTGCCAGCAGCTTAAGTCGGAACACTGAAGCTTTCTTT.

The gene calls are TRBV30 and TRBJ1-2, with D unresolved. This CDR3 has 13 amino acids. V was cut by 4 bases and J by 8 bases, with 17 bases left in between. Looked up from germline, CDR1 is GTSNPN and CDR2 is SVGIG (reference sequence). The CDR3 sequence is CAWIPRSLKGYTF. The CDR3 DNA follows: TGTGCCTGGATCCCTCGGAGTCTCAAGGGCTACACCTTC.

In this sample, this clone turned up a few times. CDR3 loop: CATGTSGNYEQYF. The CDR3 coding sequence is TGTGCCACGGGGACTAGCGGGAACTACGAGCAGTACTTC. This rearrangement joins TRBV19 to TRBJ2-7, with 13 nucleotides matching TRBD2. Looked up from germline, CDR1 is LNHDA and CDR2 is SQIVND (reference sequence). V lost 10 bases, J lost 3 bases, and 3 bases stayed unmatched. This CDR3 is 13 amino acids long. Full variable domain (missing parts from reference TRBV19 and TRBJ2-7): DGGITQSPKYLFRKEGQNVTLSCEQNLNHDAMYWYRQDPGQGLRLIYYSQIVNDFQKGDIAEGYSVSREKKESFPLTVTSAQKNPTAFYLCATGTSGNYEQYFGPGTRLTVT.

The chain has TRBV5-8 and TRBJ1-1; D ambiguous. CDR1 and CDR2 from the germline V gene are SGHTS and YDEGEE. Trimming removed 1 base from V and 11 bases from J, with 6 bases in between. The CDR3 totals 10 residues. Here the CDR3 reads CASSLLRAFF. CDR3 in DNA: TGTGCCAGCAGCTTGTTACGGGCTTTCTTT.

This clone was picked up a small number of times. The rearrangement uses TRBV7-9 and TRBJ1-4; D is unclear. The germline CDR1 and CDR2 sequences are SEHNR and FQNEAQ (reference sequence). With 5 bases removed from V and 4 bases from J, the gap between germline ends came to 11 bases. The CDR3 totals 14 residues. The CDR3 sequence: CASSPPESNEKLFF. CDR3 DNA: TGTGCCAGCAGCCCGCCGGAGAGTAATGAAAAACTGTTTTTT. The complete variable domain, with remaining parts taken from reference TRBV7-9 and TRBJ1-4, reads DTGVSQNPRHKITKRGQNVTFRCDPISEHNRLYWYRQTLGQGPEFLTYFQNEAQLEKSRLLSDRFSAERPKGSFSTLEIQRTEQGDSAMYLCASSPPESNEKLFFGSGTQLSVL.

The chain recombines TRBV29-1 with TRBJ2-3; D possibly corresponds to TRBD1 (5 bases). Trimming took 7 bases from V and 2 from J, leaving 13 bases between them. Germline V gene data show CDR1 as SQVTM and CDR2 as ANQGSEA. The CDR3 is 13 amino acids. The CDR3 DNA is TGCAGCGCTGGGTGGGGCCACACAGATACGCAGTATTTT. Translated, it gives CSAGWGHTDTQYF.